The 22 T cell receptor beta chains in this list originate from one sample, sequenced in a study of OX40 agonist ivuxolimab in advanced cancers. Data came from immunoSEQ multiplex PCR; TCRdb stores just in-frame clones and leaves some out. The sample includes around 83,000 clones, about 90% of them seen just once. Sample: CD4+ or CD8+ T cells sorted from blood, taken in a trial of the OX40 agonist ivuxolimab. The receptors were gathered from an adult with an advanced solid tumor such as melanoma, head and neck, liver or kidney cancer.

The chain recombines TRBV4-2 with TRBJ2-7; 10 bases fit TRBD1. Unmatched junction bases numbered 3, after V lost 4 bases and J lost 3 bases. The CDR3 runs to 14 residues. Germline-derived CDR1 and CDR2 are LGHNA and YNFKEQ. The CDR3 sequence: CASSPWTGGYEQYF. In nucleotides, the CDR3 is TGTGCCAGCAGCCCCTGGACAGGGGGCTACGAGCAGTACTTC.

This clone occurred once. The CDR3 region has the DNA TGTGCCAGCAGCGGACTAACGTTGACAGGGTCCTACGAGCAGTACTTC. Its protein is CASSGLTLTGSYEQYF. The V gene is TRBV6-6, the J gene TRBJ2-7; D is perhaps TRBD1 (7 bases). The CDR3 is 16 residues long. Trimming cost V 6 bases and J 1 base, with 19 bases left between them. CDR1 is MNHNY and CDR2 is SVGAGI in the germline V gene (reference sequence).

The chain carries TRBV28 and TRBJ1-5; unclear D gene. V dropped 5 bases and J dropped 4 bases, with 6 bases sitting between them. The germline CDR1 and CDR2 sequences are MDHEN and SYDVKM. The CDR3 is made up of 12 amino acids. CDR3 sequence (DNA): TGTGCCAGCAGTCCGGGAAATCAGCCCCAGCATTTT. As protein: CASSPGNQPQHF.

The chain employs TRBV10-3 and TRBJ2-5, with 12 nucleotides matching TRBD2. J lost 3 bases, V lost 10 bases, and 3 bases had no gene match. The CDR3 contains 13 residues. Per germline, CDR1 ENHRY and CDR2 SYGVKD. CDR3 residues: CATGLAGKETQYF. CDR3 coding DNA: TGTGCCACCGGACTAGCGGGAAAAGAGACCCAGTACTTC.

This clone was detected only once. This chain connects TRBV16 to TRBJ2-2; TRBD1 or TRBD2 may be the D gene (5 bases each). Trimming pared 2 bases from V and 7 bases from J, leaving 11 bases between. The CDR3 contains 14 residues. The germline gives CDR1 KGHSY, CDR2 FQNENV. Here the CDR3 DNA reads TGTGCCAGCAGCCAAAGAGGGGTCGGCGGGGAGCTGTTTTTT. Protein sequence: CASSQRGVGGELFF.

This clone has a single count. The J gene is TRBJ2-7, the V gene TRBV5-1, with TRBD2 matching 9 bases. The V and J ends lost 4 bases and 4 bases, in that order; junction bases with no gene match: 15. CDR1 and CDR2 (germline): SGHRS, YFSETQ. The CDR3 is made up of 17 amino acids. CDR3 sequence reads: CASSPGLAPGGLYEQYF. Here the CDR3 DNA reads TGCGCCAGCAGCCCGGGACTAGCTCCCGGGGGCCTATACGAGCAGTACTTC.

The rearrangement joins TRBV27 to TRBJ2-1, with D hard to call. The CDR3 covers 16 residues. Trimming shortened V by 5 bases and J by 0 bases, and 14 bases separated the two germline ends. Germline V lookup: CDR1 MNHEY, CDR2 SMNVEV (reference sequence). The CDR3 bases are TGTGCCAGCAGTCCCAGCAGCCCCCTCTCCTACAATGAGCAGTTCTTC. This sequence encodes CASSPSSPLSYNEQFF.

The chain couples TRBV28 to TRBJ1-5; no reliable D call. Germline CDR1 MDHEN, CDR2 SYDVKM. Trimming shortened V by 3 bases and J by 0 bases, and 6 bases separated the two germline ends. CDR3 length: 14 amino acids. The CDR3: CASSFPYSNQPQHF. CDR3 nucleotides: TGTGCCAGCAGTTTTCCCTATAGCAATCAGCCCCAGCATTTT.

The chain is built from TRBV19 and TRBJ2-2; D uncertain. Germline assignment: CDR1 LNHDA and CDR2 SQIVND (reference sequence). CDR3 size: 14 residues. V dropped 4 bases and J dropped 6 bases, with 12 bases sitting between them. Here the CDR3 DNA reads TGTGCCAGTAGTACCATGGGTAGCCCCGGGGAGCTGTTTTTT. Amino acid sequence: CASSTMGSPGELFF.

This chain joins TRBV5-4 and TRBJ2-1; 11 bases line up with TRBD2. The CDR3 is made up of 15 amino acids. The trim removed 0 bases at V and 6 bases at J, leaving 2 bases unmatched. Germline V gene sequence: CDR1 SGHNT, CDR2 YYREEE (reference sequence). The CDR3 here is CASSLGGTSGNEQFF. The CDR3 nucleotides read TGTGCCAGCAGCTTGGGGGGGACTAGCGGCAATGAGCAGTTCTTC.

The chain links TRBV19 to TRBJ2-7; 8 bases align to TRBD1. The CDR3 runs 15 residues. In germline, CDR1 is LNHDA, CDR2 SQIVND (reference sequence). The V segment lost 3 bases and the J segment 3 bases; nucleotides outside the gene matches: 7. Here the CDR3 reads CASSIPGQGGYEQYF. CDR3 sequence (DNA): TGTGCCAGTAGTATCCCCGGACAGGGTGGCTACGAGCAGTACTTC.

This clone was picked up one time. This chain joins TRBV19 and TRBJ1-5, with unresolved D. This CDR3 region has 14 residues. Trimming removed 2 bases from V and 7 bases from J, with 12 bases in between. Germline loops: CDR1 LNHDA, CDR2 SQIVND (reference sequence). The CDR3 here is CASSIIGSEQPQHF. CDR3 sequence (DNA): TGTGCCAGTAGTATAATCGGCTCGGAGCAGCCCCAGCATTTT. The complete variable domain, with remaining parts taken from reference TRBV19 and TRBJ1-5, reads DGGITQSPKYLFRKEGQNVTLSCEQNLNHDAMYWYRQDPGQGLRLIYYSQIVNDFQKGDIAEGYSVSREKKESFPLTVTSAQKNPTAFYLCASSIIGSEQPQHFGDGTRLSIL.

This chain links TRBV11-3 with TRBJ2-5, with a tentative D call TRBD1 (5 bases). Germline loops: CDR1 SGHNT, CDR2 YENEEA. V was clipped by 3 bases and J by 5 bases, with 10 bases between them. The CDR3 has 13 amino acids. The CDR3 sequence: CASSFRDWETQYF. CDR3 DNA: TGTGCCAGCAGCTTCAGGGATTGGGAGACCCAGTACTTC. The full variable domain, with the rest looked up from reference TRBV11-3 and TRBJ2-5, is EAGVVQSPRYKIIEKKQPVAFWCNPISGHNTLYWYLQNLGQGPELLIRYENEEAVDDSQLPKDRFSAERLKGVDSTLKIQPAELGDSAVYLCASSFRDWETQYFGPGTRLLVL.

This clone turned up a few times. This chain joins TRBV30 and TRBJ2-6; a possible D gene is TRBD1 (5 bases). From germline, CDR1 is GTSNPN and CDR2 SVGIG (reference sequence). The CDR3 totals 16 residues. V was shortened by 0 bases and J by 2 bases, with 11 bases between the two germline ends. CDR3 nucleotide sequence: TGTGCCTGGAGTGTAGGTTGGGGCGCTGGGGCCAACGTCCTGACTTTC. Its protein product is CAWSVGWGAGANVLTF.

V usage is TRBV2 and J usage is TRBJ2-5, with 12 bases aligning to TRBD1. Germline V gives CDR1 SNHLY, CDR2 FYNNEI. The CDR3 has 14 amino acids. The ends lost 6 bases at V and 11 bases at J; junction bases unmatched: 10. This CDR3 is CASRGQGATTMQYF. The CDR3 DNA follows: TGTGCCAGCAGGGGACAGGGGGCAACTACGATGCAGTACTTC.

The chain recombines TRBV10-3 with TRBJ1-1; D gene unclear. Trimming removed 7 bases at V and 0 bases at J, with 12 bases between. The CDR3 sequence is 14 residues long. From germline, CDR1 is ENHRY and CDR2 SYGVKD. The CDR3 region is CAIKDEYMNTEAFF. DNA for the CDR3: TGTGCCATCAAGGACGAGTACATGAACACTGAAGCTTTCTTT.

This rearrangement joins TRBV7-3 to TRBJ1-1; D is undetermined. CDR1 and CDR2 from the germline V gene are SGHTA and FQGTGA. This CDR3 is built from 13 residues. Trimming left V 2 bases short and J 0 bases short, with 4 bases between. CDR3 sequence: CASSLQLNTEAFF. The CDR3 DNA reads TGTGCCAGCAGCTTACAGCTGAACACTGAAGCTTTCTTT.

This clone was observed a few times. The gene calls are TRBV27 and TRBJ2-2, with 8 positions matching TRBD1. The CDR3 totals 15 residues. CDR1 is MNHEY and CDR2 is SMNVEV in the germline V gene (reference sequence). V shed 6 bases, J shed 1 base, and the junction held 4 bases outside the gene matches. The CDR3 DNA is TGTGCCAGCAGCGGACAGGGACTGAACACCGGGGAGCTGTTTTTT. It encodes CASSGQGLNTGELFF.

The rearrangement links TRBV29-1 to TRBJ2-7; 14 nucleotides agree with TRBD2. Germline V gene sequence: CDR1 SQVTM, CDR2 ANQGSEA. V lost 6 bases and J lost 1; bases outside the gene matches: 11. The CDR3 sequence is 17 residues long. CDR3 sequence reads: CSVQTGTSGGGSYEQYF. The CDR3 DNA is TGCAGCGTGCAAACGGGGACTAGCGGGGGTGGTTCCTACGAGCAGTACTTC.

V gene TRBV5-1 combines with J gene TRBJ1-2; 7 positions match TRBD1. This CDR3 has 17 residues. V was pared by 5 bases and J by 0 bases, with 13 bases of the junction left unmatched. Looked up from germline, CDR1 is SGHRS and CDR2 is YFSETQ. For the CDR3, the DNA is TGCGCCAGCAGTTACCGGGACAGCCAACCGGCTAACTATGGCTACACCTTC. Translation gives CASSYRDSQPANYGYTF.

The J gene is TRBJ1-6, the V gene TRBV30, with unresolved D. The CDR3 is made up of 16 amino acids. The V gene lost 0 bases and the J gene lost 7 bases, with 16 bases spanning the gap. Germline CDR1 reads GTSNPN; CDR2 reads SVGIG (reference sequence). The CDR3 sequence: CAWSVFSRQLNSPLHF. The CDR3 nucleotides read TGTGCCTGGAGTGTTTTTTCCAGGCAGCTCAATTCACCCCTCCACTTT.

As concerns this clone: This sample also contains other DNA sequences that code for the same CDR3. This rearrangement joins TRBV2 to TRBJ1-4, with 8 bases matching TRBD1. V dropped 4 bases and J dropped 8; count of bases not matched to a gene: 6. From germline, CDR1 is SNHLY and CDR2 FYNNEI. CDR3 length equals 14 residues. The CDR3 loop reads CASSGQGAGEKLFF. CDR3 in DNA: TGTGCCAGCAGTGGCCAGGGGGCGGGGGAAAAACTGTTTTTT.